This T cell receptor beta chain was recovered during a study of T cell responses to AZD1222 COVID-19 vaccine. Repertoires were generated with immunoSEQ multiplex PCR, while TCRdb's copy carries only in-frame clones and drops some. Here the sample spans approximately 100,000 clones, 80% to 90% being singletons. Broader study findings: With two AZD1222 doses given, Spike-specific TCR breadth and depth both rose. Baseline seropositivity occurred in only 5 or 6 AZD1222 recipients. The CD4 TCRs associated with vaccination extended across spike and predominated at 160-218 and 743-854. Donor demographics were predominantly white British with a female majority; clonal diversity may be underestimated.

Notes on this clone: No antigen is known for it.

CDR3 length equals 15 residues. V was cut by 1 base and J by 7 bases, with 14 bases left in between. Per germline, CDR1 SEHNR and CDR2 FQNEAQ (reference sequence). The V gene is TRBV7-9, the J gene TRBJ2-1; D tentatively reads TRBD1 or TRBD2 (5 bases each). The sample here was peripheral blood, taken on day 0 of AZD1222 vaccination. The receptor was isolated from an adult in good health. For the CDR3, the DNA is TGTGCCAGCAGCTTAGGTTCGTTCAGGGAGAATGAGCAGTTCTTC. As protein: CASSLGSFRENEQFF.